Shown below are 6 T cell receptor beta chains from a single sample sequenced in a study of glioma-infiltrating T cells. Amplification of TCR alpha and beta CDR3 regions from RNA used iRepertoire nested multiplex PCR. MiXCR, applied by TCRdb to the multiplex PCR reads, yields one record per CDR3 protein. The top ten hold about 6.7% of the sample, which has fewer than 90,000 distinct CDR3 sequences, 20% to 25% seen once. Source material: glioma tissue, nonneoplastic brain tissue, or PBMCs (not recorded which). These receptors were collected from a human donor with low-grade glioma or glioblastoma, undergoing nonglioma brain surgery, or in good health (not recorded which).

This clonotype was counted ten times or more. The chain has TRBV3-1 and TRBJ2-1; TRBD2 matches at 13 bases. The V gene end was trimmed by 3 bases and the J gene end by 7 bases; junction bases not matched to a gene: 9. This CDR3 has 17 amino acids. Germline V gene lookup returns CDR1 LGHDT and CDR2 YNNKEL (reference sequence). The CDR3 DNA sequence: TGTGCCAGCAGCCACCGGACTAGCGGGAGAGTAAGAAATGAGCAGTTCTTC. It specifies CASSHRTSGRVRNEQFF.

A note on this clonotype: Possible read error: a much larger clone is one base away. The chain couples TRBV7-9 to TRBJ1-2, with TRBD1 identical over 9 bases. The CDR3 contains 14 residues. The germline CDR1 and CDR2 sequences are SEHNR and FQNEAQ (reference sequence). CDR3 in amino acids: CASGLTGTGYGYTF. The CDR3 region has the DNA TGTGCCAGCGGCTTGACCGGGACAGGGTACGGCTACACCTTC. Variable domain in full (rest from reference TRBV7-9 and TRBJ1-2): DTGVSQNPRHKITKRGQNVTFRCDPISEHNRLYWYRQTLGQGPEFLTYFQNEAQLEKSRLLSDRFSAERPKGSFSTLEIQRTEQGDSAMYLCASGLTGTGYGYTFGSGTRLTVV.

This clonotype was counted at least ten times. The chain has TRBV4-1 and TRBJ2-7; a possible D gene is TRBD1 (5 bases). This CDR3 is built from 14 residues. V was shortened by 6 bases and J by 2 bases, with 14 bases between the two germline ends. Germline CDR1 is MGHRA and CDR2 is YSYEKL. CDR3 in amino acids: CASSLQAETYEQYF. The DNA for the CDR3 is TGCGCCAGCAGTCTACAGGCGGAGACCTACGAGCAGTACTTC.

Worth noting for this clonotype: Just one base apart from a much larger clone, this may be a read error. This sequence joins TRBV20-1 and TRBJ2-2; 11 positions match TRBD2. Losses at the gene ends were 2 bases for V and 2 bases for J; bases not matched to a gene: 13. CDR3 size: 19 residues. CDR1 is DFQATT and CDR2 is SNEGSKA in the germline V gene (reference sequence). Here the CDR3 reads CSARSYSPSGGLNTGELFF. CDR3 bases: TGCAGTGCTAGATCATATTCCCCTAGCGGGGGGCTTAACACCGGGGAGCTGTTTTTT.

With respect to this clonotype: A clone one base away is much larger, so this may be a read error. The chain is built from TRBV19 and TRBJ2-3, with 7 bases identical to TRBD1. Losses at the gene ends were 10 bases for V and 2 bases for J; bases not matched to a gene: 12. This CDR3 has 15 amino acids. Looked up from germline, CDR1 is LNHDA and CDR2 is SQIVND (reference sequence). Here the CDR3 reads CATKDRPGHTDTQYF. DNA of the CDR3: TGTGCCACCAAGGACAGGCCGGGCCACACAGATACGCAGTATTTT.

Turning to this clonotype: A read error may be the cause here, since a much bigger clone is one base away. V is TRBV3-1 and J is TRBJ1-5, with unresolved D. The CDR3 is 14 residues long. V lost 1 base to trimming and J lost 2 bases, with 6 bases between them. The germline CDR1 and CDR2 sequences are LGHDT and YNNKEL (reference sequence). CDR3 amino acids: CASSQGRGNQPQHF. CDR3 nucleotides: TGTGCCAGCAGCCAAGGGCGGGGCAATCAGCCCCAGCATTTT.